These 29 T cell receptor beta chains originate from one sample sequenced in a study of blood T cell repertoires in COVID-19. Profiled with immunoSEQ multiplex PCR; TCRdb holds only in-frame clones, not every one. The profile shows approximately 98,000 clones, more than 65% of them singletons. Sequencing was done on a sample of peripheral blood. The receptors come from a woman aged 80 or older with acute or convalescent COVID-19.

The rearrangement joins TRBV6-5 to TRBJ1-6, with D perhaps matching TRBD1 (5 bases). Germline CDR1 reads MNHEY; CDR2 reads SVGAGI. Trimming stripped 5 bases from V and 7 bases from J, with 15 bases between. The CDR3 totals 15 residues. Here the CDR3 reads CASSTDYGGNSPLHF. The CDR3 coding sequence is TGTGCCAGCAGTACCGATTACGGGGGAAATTCACCCCTCCACTTT.

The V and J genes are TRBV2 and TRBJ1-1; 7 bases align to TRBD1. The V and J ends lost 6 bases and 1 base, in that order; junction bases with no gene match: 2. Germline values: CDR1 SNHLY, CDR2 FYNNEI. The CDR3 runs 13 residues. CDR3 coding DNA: TGTGCCAGCAGCCAGGGGGAGAACACTGAAGCTTTCTTT. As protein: CASSQGENTEAFF.

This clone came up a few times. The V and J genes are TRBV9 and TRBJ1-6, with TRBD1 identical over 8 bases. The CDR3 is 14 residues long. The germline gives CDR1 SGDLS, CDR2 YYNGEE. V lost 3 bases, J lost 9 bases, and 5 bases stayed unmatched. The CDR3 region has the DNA TGTGCCAGCAGCGCCCTAGGACAGGGTTCACCCCTCCACTTT. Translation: CASSALGQGSPLHF.

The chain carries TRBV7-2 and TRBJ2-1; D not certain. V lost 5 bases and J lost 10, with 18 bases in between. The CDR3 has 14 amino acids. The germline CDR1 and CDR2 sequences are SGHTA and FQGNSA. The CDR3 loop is CASSTRVSRREQFF. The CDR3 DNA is TGTGCCAGCAGCACTCGGGTTAGCCGCAGAGAGCAGTTCTTC.

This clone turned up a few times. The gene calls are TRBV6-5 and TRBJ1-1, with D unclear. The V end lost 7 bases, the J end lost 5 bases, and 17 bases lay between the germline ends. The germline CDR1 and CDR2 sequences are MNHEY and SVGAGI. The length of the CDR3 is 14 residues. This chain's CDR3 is CASMVQGLNTEAFF. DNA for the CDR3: TGTGCCAGCATGGTACAAGGACTAAATACTGAAGCTTTCTTT.

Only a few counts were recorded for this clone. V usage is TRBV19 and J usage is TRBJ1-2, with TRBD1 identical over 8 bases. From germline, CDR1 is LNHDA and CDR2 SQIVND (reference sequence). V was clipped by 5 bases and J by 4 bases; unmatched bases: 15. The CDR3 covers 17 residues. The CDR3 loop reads CASSPSTGAAIGYGYTF. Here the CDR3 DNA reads TGTGCCAGTAGTCCCTCGACAGGGGCCGCTATCGGCTATGGCTACACCTTC. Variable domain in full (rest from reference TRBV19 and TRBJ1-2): DGGITQSPKYLFRKEGQNVTLSCEQNLNHDAMYWYRQDPGQGLRLIYYSQIVNDFQKGDIAEGYSVSREKKESFPLTVTSAQKNPTAFYLCASSPSTGAAIGYGYTFGSGTRLTVV.

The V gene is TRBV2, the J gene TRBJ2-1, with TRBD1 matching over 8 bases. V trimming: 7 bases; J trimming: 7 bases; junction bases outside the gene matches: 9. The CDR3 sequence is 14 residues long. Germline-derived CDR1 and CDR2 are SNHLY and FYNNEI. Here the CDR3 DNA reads TGTGCCAGCAACCGACAGGGGCGGTCTAATGAGCAGTTCTTC. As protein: CASNRQGRSNEQFF.

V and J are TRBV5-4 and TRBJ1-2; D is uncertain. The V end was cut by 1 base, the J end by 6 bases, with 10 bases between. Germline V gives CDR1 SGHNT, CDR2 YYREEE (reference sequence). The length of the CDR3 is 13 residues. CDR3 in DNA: TGTGCCAGCAGCTTGTCACAGCTGAATGGCTACACCTTC. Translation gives CASSLSQLNGYTF. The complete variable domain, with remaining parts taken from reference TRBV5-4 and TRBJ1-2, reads ETGVTQSPTHLIKTRGQQVTLRCSSQSGHNTVSWYQQALGQGPQFIFQYYREEENGRGNFPPRFSGLQFPNYSSELNVNALELDDSALYLCASSLSQLNGYTFGSGTRLTVV.

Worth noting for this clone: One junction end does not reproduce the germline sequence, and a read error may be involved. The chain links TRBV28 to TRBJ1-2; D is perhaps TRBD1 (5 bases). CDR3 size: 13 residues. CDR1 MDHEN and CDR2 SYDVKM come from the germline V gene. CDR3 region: CASRGGSNSGYTF. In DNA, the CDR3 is TGTGCCAGCAGGGGGGGTTCAAACTCTGGCTACACCTTC.

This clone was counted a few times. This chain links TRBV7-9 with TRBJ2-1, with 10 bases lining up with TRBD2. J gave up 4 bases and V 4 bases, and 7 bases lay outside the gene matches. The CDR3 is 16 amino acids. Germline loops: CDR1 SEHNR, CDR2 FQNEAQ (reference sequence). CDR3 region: CASSSYGLAEYNEQFF. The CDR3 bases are TGTGCCAGCAGCTCGTACGGACTAGCGGAATACAATGAGCAGTTCTTC.

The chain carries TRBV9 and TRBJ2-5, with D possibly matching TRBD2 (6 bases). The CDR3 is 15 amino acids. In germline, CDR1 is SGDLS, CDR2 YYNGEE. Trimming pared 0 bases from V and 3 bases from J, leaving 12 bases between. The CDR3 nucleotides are TGTGCCAGCAGCGTAGCTGGAGGGTGGGAAGAGACCCAGTACTTC. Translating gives CASSVAGGWEETQYF.

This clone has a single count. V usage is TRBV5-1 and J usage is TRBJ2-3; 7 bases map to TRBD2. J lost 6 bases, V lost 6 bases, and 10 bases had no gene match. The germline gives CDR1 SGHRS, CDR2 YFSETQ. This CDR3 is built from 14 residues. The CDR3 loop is CASKVAGEIDTQYF. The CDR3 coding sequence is TGCGCCAGCAAAGTGGCGGGGGAGATCGATACGCAGTATTTT.

The CDR3, as DNA: TGTGCCAGCAGTACGACAGGGGGCACAGATACGCAGTATTTT. Translation: CASSTTGGTDTQYF. V gene TRBV28 combines with J gene TRBJ2-3; TRBD1 aligns across 8 bases. The germline V gene has CDR1 MDHEN and CDR2 SYDVKM. V dropped 5 bases and J dropped 1; count of bases not matched to a gene: 2. The CDR3 length is 14 residues.

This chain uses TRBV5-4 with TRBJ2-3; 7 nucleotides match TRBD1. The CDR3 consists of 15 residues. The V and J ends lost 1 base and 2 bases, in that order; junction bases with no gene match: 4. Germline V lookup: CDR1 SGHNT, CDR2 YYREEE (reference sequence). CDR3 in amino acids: CASSLTGDPTDTQYF. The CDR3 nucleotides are TGTGCCAGCAGCTTGACAGGGGACCCCACAGATACGCAGTATTTT.

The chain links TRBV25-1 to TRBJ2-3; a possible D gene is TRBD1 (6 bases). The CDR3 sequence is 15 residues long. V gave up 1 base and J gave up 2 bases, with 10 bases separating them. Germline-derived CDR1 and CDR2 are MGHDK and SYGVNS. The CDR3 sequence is CASSESGALTDTQYF. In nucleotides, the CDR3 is TGTGCCAGCAGTGAATCAGGGGCACTCACAGATACGCAGTATTTT.

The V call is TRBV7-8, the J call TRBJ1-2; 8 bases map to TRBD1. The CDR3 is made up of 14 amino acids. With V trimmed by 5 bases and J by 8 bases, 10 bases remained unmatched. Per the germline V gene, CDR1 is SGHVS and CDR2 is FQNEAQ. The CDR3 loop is CASSPRQGRSGYTF. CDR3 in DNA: TGTGCCAGCAGCCCGCGACAGGGGAGGAGCGGCTACACCTTC.

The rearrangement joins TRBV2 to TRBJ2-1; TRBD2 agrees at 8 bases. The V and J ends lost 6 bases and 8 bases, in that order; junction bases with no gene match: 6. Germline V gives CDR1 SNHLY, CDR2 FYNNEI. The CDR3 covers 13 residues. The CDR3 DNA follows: TGTGCCAGCAGCGCGGGGGGAAGGGATGAGCAGTTCTTC. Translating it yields CASSAGGRDEQFF. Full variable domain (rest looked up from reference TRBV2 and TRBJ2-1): EPEVTQTPSHQVTQMGQEVILRCVPISNHLYFYWYRQILGQKVEFLVSFYNNEISEKSEIFDDQFSVERPDGSNFTLKIRSTKLEDSAMYFCASSAGGRDEQFFGPGTRLTVL.

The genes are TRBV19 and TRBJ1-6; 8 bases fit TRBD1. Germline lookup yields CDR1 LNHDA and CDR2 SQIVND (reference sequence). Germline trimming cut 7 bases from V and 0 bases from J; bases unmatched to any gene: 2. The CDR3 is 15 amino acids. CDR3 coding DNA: TGTGCCAGTAAAACAGGGGGCTCCTATAATTCACCCCTCCACTTT. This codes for CASKTGGSYNSPLHF.

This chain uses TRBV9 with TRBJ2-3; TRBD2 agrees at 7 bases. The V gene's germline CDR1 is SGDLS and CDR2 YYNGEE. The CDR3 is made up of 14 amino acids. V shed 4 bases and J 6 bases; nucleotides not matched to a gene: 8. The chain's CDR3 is CASSPAGAGDTQYF. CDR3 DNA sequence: TGTGCCAGCAGCCCCGCAGGAGCGGGGGATACGCAGTATTTT.

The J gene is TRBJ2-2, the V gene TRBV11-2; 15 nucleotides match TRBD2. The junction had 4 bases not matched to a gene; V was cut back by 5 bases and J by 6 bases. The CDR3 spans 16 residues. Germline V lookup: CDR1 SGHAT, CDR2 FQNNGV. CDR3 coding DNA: TGTGCCAGCAGCCCCCGGACTAGCGGGGGGGCCGGGGAGCTGTTTTTT. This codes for CASSPRTSGGAGELFF. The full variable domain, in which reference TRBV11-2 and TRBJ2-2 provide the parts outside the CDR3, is EAGVAQSPRYKIIEKRQSVAFWCNPISGHATLYWYQQILGQGPKLLIQFQNNGVVDDSQLPKDRFSAERLKGVDSTLKIQPAKLEDSAVYLCASSPRTSGGAGELFFGEGSRLTVL.

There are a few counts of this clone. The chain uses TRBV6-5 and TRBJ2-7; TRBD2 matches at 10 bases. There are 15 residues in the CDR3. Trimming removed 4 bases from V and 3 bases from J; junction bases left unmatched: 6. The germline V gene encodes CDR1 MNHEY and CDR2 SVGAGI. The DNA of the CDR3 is TGTGCCAGCAGTTTTGGACTAGCGGTGGACTACGAGCAGTACGTC. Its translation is CASSFGLAVDYEQYV.

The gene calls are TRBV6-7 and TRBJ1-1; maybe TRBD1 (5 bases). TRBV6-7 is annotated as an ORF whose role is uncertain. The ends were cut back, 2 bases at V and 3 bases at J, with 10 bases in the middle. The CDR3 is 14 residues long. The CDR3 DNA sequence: TGTGCCAGCAGTTACCCTGCAGGGCACACTGAAGCTTTCTTT. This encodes CASSYPAGHTEAFF.

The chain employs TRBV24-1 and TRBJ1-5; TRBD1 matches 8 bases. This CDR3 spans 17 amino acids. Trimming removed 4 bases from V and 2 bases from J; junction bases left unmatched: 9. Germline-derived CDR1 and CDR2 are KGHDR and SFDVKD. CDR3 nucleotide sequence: TGTGCCACCAGTGACCACGACAGGGGCTCAGGCAATCAGCCCCAGCATTTT. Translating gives CATSDHDRGSGNQPQHF.

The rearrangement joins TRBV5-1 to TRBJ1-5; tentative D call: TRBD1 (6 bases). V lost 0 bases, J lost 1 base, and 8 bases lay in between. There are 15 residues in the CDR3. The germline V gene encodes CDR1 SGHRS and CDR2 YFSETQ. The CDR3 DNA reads TGCGCCAGCAGCTTGGATGGACAGAGCAATCAGCCCCAGCATTTT. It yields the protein CASSLDGQSNQPQHF. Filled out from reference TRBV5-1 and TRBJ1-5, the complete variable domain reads KAGVTQTPRYLIKTRGQQVTLSCSPISGHRSVSWYQQTPGQGLQFLFEYFSETQRNKGNFPGRFSGRQFSNSRSEMNVSTLELGDSALYLCASSLDGQSNQPQHFGDGTRLSIL.

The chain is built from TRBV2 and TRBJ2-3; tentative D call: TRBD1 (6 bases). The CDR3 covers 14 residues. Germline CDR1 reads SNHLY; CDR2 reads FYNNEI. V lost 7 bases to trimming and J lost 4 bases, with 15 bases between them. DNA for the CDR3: TGTGCCAGCACCTATTGGGGGCGATCAGATACGCAGTATTTT. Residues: CASTYWGRSDTQYF.

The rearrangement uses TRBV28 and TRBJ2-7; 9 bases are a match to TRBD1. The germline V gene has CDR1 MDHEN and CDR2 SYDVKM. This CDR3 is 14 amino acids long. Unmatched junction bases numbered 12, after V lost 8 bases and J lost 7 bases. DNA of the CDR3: TGTGCCAGCGTCTCACAGGGGGCTTCGAAAGAGCAGTACTTC. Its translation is CASVSQGASKEQYF.

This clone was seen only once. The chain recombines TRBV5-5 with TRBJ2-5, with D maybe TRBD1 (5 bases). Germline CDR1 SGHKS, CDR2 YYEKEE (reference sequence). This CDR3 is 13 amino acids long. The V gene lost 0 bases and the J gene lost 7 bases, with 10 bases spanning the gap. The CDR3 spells CASSLEGERTQYF. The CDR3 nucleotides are TGTGCCAGCAGCTTGGAAGGGGAACGGACCCAGTACTTC.

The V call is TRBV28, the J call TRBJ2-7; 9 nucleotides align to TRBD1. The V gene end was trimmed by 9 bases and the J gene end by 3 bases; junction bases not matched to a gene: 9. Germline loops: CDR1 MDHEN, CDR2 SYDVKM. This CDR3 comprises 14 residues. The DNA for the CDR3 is TGTGCCAGTTGGCCGGGACAGGGTGGCTACGAGCAGTACTTC. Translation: CASWPGQGGYEQYF.

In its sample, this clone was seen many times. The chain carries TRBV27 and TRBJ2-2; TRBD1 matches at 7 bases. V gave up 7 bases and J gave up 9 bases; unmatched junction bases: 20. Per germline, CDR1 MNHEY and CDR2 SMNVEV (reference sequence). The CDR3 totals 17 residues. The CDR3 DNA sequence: TGTGCCAGCAAGGTGGAAGGAGTAACAGGGGAGAATCGGGAGCTGTTTTTT. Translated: CASKVEGVTGENRELFF.